This is a list of T cell receptor beta chains from one sample in a study of OX40 agonist ivuxolimab in advanced cancers. Libraries were prepared by immunoSEQ multiplex PCR; TCRdb keeps only in-frame clonotypes and omits some of them. Among about 82,000 clones listed, about 86% were seen once. The starting material was CD4+ or CD8+ T cells sorted from blood, obtained in a trial of the OX40 agonist ivuxolimab. These receptors came from an adult with an advanced solid tumor such as melanoma, head and neck, liver or kidney cancer. Both conserved end residues are part of each CDR3. Each record gives: V gene, clone size, D gene, J gene, CDR3 length, CDR3 protein, CDR3 DNA. A D gene is named only where the DNA matches it firmly. The listing skips clone size in some rows; elsewhere it reads once, few, many or a size class.

v_gene: TRBV5-1
abundance: few
d_gene: .
j_gene: TRBJ2-7
len: 12
CDR3aa: CASSFAGYEQYF
CDR3nt: TGCGCCAGCAGCTTCGCGGGCTACGAGCAGTACTTC

v_gene: TRBV5-1
abundance: .
d_gene: .
j_gene: TRBJ1-4
len: 13
CDR3aa: CASNQGTNEKLFF
CDR3nt: TGCGCCAGCAACCAGGGAACTAATGAAAAACTGTTTTTT

v_gene: TRBV30
abundance: .
d_gene: .
j_gene: TRBJ2-2
len: 14
CDR3aa: CAWSTSGGTGELFF
CDR3nt: TGTGCCTGGAGTACCTCGGGCGGCACCGGGGAGCTGTTTTTT

v_gene: TRBV10-2
abundance: .
d_gene: .
j_gene: TRBJ2-7
len: 11
CDR3aa: CASSKSGEQYF
CDR3nt: TGCGCCAGCAGTAAGTCCGGCGAGCAGTACTTC

v_gene: TRBV7-3
abundance: .
d_gene: TRBD2
j_gene: TRBJ2-1
len: 15
CDR3aa: CASSLQLAGGNEQFF
CDR3nt: TGTGCCAGCAGCTTACAACTAGCGGGAGGGAATGAGCAGTTCTTC

v_gene: TRBV9
abundance: .
d_gene: .
j_gene: TRBJ1-4
len: 15
CDR3aa: CASSVESRAGEKLFF
CDR3nt: TGTGCCAGCAGCGTAGAGAGCAGGGCGGGTGAAAAACTGTTTTTT

v_gene: TRBV21-1
abundance: .
d_gene: .
j_gene: TRBJ2-7
len: 16
CDR3aa: CASSLFSGTGGYEQYF
CDR3nt: TGTGCCAGCAGCCTTTTTTCCGGGACAGGGGGCTACGAGCAGTACTTC

v_gene: TRBV27
abundance: once
d_gene: TRBD1
j_gene: TRBJ1-2
len: 14
CDR3aa: CASSLNRDSYGYTF
CDR3nt: TGTGCCAGCAGTTTAAATAGGGACAGCTATGGCTACACCTTC

v_gene: TRBV6-6
abundance: .
d_gene: .
j_gene: TRBJ2-7
len: 12
CDR3aa: CASSYRGGEQYF
CDR3nt: TGTGCCAGCAGTTACAGGGGTGGCGAGCAGTACTTC

v_gene: TRBV6-5
abundance: .
d_gene: TRBD1
j_gene: TRBJ2-7
len: 15
CDR3aa: CASTPSGGLSYEQYF
CDR3nt: TGTGCCAGCACCCCCTCAGGGGGATTATCCTACGAGCAGTACTTC

v_gene: TRBV9
abundance: few
d_gene: .
j_gene: TRBJ1-2
len: 13
CDR3aa: CASSVQGDYGYTF
CDR3nt: TGTGCCAGCAGCGTACAGGGCGACTATGGCTACACCTTC

v_gene: TRBV12-5
abundance: .
d_gene: .
j_gene: TRBJ2-1
len: 19
CDR3aa: CASGSRTSKEGGGANEQFF
CDR3nt: TGTGCTAGTGGTTCCCGGACTAGTAAGGAGGGGGGGGGAGCCAATGAGCAGTTCTTC

v_gene: TRBV27
abundance: few
d_gene: .
j_gene: TRBJ1-6
len: 12
CDR3aa: CASSMPASPLHF
CDR3nt: TGTGCCAGCAGTATGCCAGCTTCACCCCTCCACTTT

v_gene: TRBV9
abundance: .
d_gene: TRBD2
j_gene: TRBJ2-2
len: 13
CDR3aa: CASSVSSGGELFF
CDR3nt: TGTGCCAGCAGCGTATCTAGCGGCGGGGAGCTGTTTTTT

v_gene: TRBV9
abundance: .
d_gene: .
j_gene: TRBJ1-6
len: 15
CDR3aa: CASSVAGTLNSPLHF
CDR3nt: TGTGCCAGCAGCGTAGCCGGGACACTGAATTCACCCCTCCACTTT

v_gene: TRBV5-1
abundance: .
d_gene: TRBD1
j_gene: TRBJ1-1
len: 14
CDR3aa: CASRQGVGNTEAFF
CDR3nt: TGCGCCAGCAGGCAGGGGGTCGGGAACACTGAAGCTTTCTTT

v_gene: TRBV5-4
abundance: .
d_gene: .
j_gene: TRBJ1-2
len: 15
CDR3aa: CASSRGVTGNYGYTF
CDR3nt: TGTGCCAGCAGCAGGGGGGTTACAGGGAACTATGGCTACACCTTC

v_gene: TRBV27
abundance: .
d_gene: .
j_gene: TRBJ1-4
len: 12
CDR3aa: CASRAPGEKLFF
CDR3nt: TGTGCCAGTCGGGCCCCTGGGGAAAAACTGTTTTTT

v_gene: TRBV4-2
abundance: .
d_gene: TRBD2
j_gene: TRBJ2-7
len: 17
CDR3aa: CASSQDEGTSGTYEQYF
CDR3nt: TGTGCCAGCAGCCAAGATGAGGGGACTAGCGGAACCTACGAGCAGTACTTC

v_gene: TRBV7-8
abundance: .
d_gene: .
j_gene: TRBJ1-1
len: 15
CDR3aa: CASSLEVVVGTEAFF
CDR3nt: TGTGCCAGCAGCTTAGAAGTTGTCGTGGGCACTGAAGCTTTCTTT

v_gene: TRBV6-5
abundance: .
d_gene: .
j_gene: TRBJ2-3
len: 13
CDR3aa: CATLADDWDTQYF
CDR3nt: TGTGCCACCTTAGCGGACGATTGGGATACGCAGTATTTT

v_gene: TRBV6-6
abundance: few
d_gene: .
j_gene: TRBJ1-4
len: 15
CDR3aa: CASSYLGTTNEKLFF
CDR3nt: TGTGCCAGCAGTTATCTAGGAACAACTAATGAAAAACTGTTTTTT

v_gene: TRBV6-1
abundance: .
d_gene: TRBD2
j_gene: TRBJ2-1
len: 15
CDR3aa: CASRGRLAGTNEQFF
CDR3nt: TGTGCCAGCAGGGGGCGGCTAGCGGGGACCAATGAGCAGTTCTTC

v_gene: TRBV6-1
abundance: few
d_gene: .
j_gene: TRBJ2-7
len: 13
CDR3aa: CASSGGGYYEQYF
CDR3nt: TGTGCCAGCAGTGGGGGCGGATACTACGAGCAGTACTTC

v_gene: TRBV19
abundance: .
d_gene: .
j_gene: TRBJ1-2
len: 15
CDR3aa: CASSISPTRDYGYTF
CDR3nt: TGTGCCAGTAGTATTTCCCCCACTCGGGACTATGGCTACACCTTC

v_gene: TRBV30
abundance: .
d_gene: .
j_gene: TRBJ1-6
len: 17
CDR3aa: CAWSDGGASSYNSPLHF
CDR3nt: TGTGCCTGGAGTGATGGGGGGGCCAGCTCCTATAATTCACCCCTCCACTTT

v_gene: TRBV30
abundance: .
d_gene: .
j_gene: TRBJ1-1
len: 14
CDR3aa: CAWRRGLLNTEAFF
CDR3nt: TGTGCCTGGAGACGGGGACTTTTGAACACTGAAGCTTTCTTT

v_gene: TRBV4-3
abundance: .
d_gene: TRBD2
j_gene: TRBJ2-4
len: 18
CDR3aa: CASSHNPSGLAGRNIQYF
CDR3nt: TGCGCCAGCAGCCACAATCCCTCAGGACTAGCGGGAAGGAACATTCAGTACTTC

v_gene: TRBV21-1
abundance: .
d_gene: .
j_gene: TRBJ1-5
len: 18
CDR3aa: CASSKVDSAVRLGQPQHF
CDR3nt: TGTGCCAGCAGCAAAGTGGACAGTGCTGTGAGACTGGGTCAGCCCCAGCATTTT

v_gene: TRBV5-1
abundance: .
d_gene: TRBD1
j_gene: TRBJ1-5
len: 14
CDR3aa: CASSADRGYQPQHF
CDR3nt: TGCGCCAGCAGCGCGGACAGGGGGTATCAGCCCCAGCATTTT

v_gene: TRBV12-5
abundance: .
d_gene: .
j_gene: TRBJ2-1
len: 13
CDR3aa: CASGLMSYNEQFF
CDR3nt: TGTGCTAGTGGTTTGATGTCCTACAATGAGCAGTTCTTC

v_gene: TRBV15
abundance: .
d_gene: TRBD2
j_gene: TRBJ2-5
len: 18
CDR3aa: CATSYGLAGGLVKETQYF
CDR3nt: TGTGCCACCAGCTACGGACTAGCGGGAGGCCTCGTCAAAGAGACCCAGTACTTC

v_gene: TRBV4-3
abundance: .
d_gene: TRBD1
j_gene: TRBJ1-2
len: 13
CDR3aa: CASSQDAGRGGVF
CDR3nt: TGCGCCAGCAGCCAAGATGCAGGGAGAGGGGGCGTCTTC

v_gene: TRBV13
abundance: .
d_gene: TRBD1
j_gene: TRBJ2-2
len: 15
CDR3aa: CASSVTGGRHRGAVF
CDR3nt: TGTGCCAGCAGCGTAACAGGGGGCCGACACCGGGGAGCTGTTTTT

v_gene: TRBV4-3
abundance: .
d_gene: TRBD2
j_gene: TRBJ2-5
len: 17
CDR3aa: CASSQSPSGALQETQYF
CDR3nt: TGCGCCAGCAGCCAATCACCTAGCGGGGCCCTCCAAGAGACCCAGTACTTC

v_gene: TRBV7-2
abundance: .
d_gene: .
j_gene: TRBJ2-3
len: 12
CDR3aa: CASSLYTDTQYF
CDR3nt: TGTGCCAGCAGCTTATACACAGATACGCAGTATTTT